This T cell receptor (beta chain) was identified during a study of response to subunit inactivated influenza vaccine. Germline CDR1 and CDR2: DFQATT and SNEGSKA (reference sequence). V shed 7 bases and J 7 bases; nucleotides not matched to a gene: 14. CDR3 length: 14 amino acids. This clonotype was counted between two and nine times. The antigen is undetermined. General study results and limits: Authors suggested each seasonal influenza vaccination recruits few new T cells.

TCRdb independently ran MiXCR on the RT-PCR reads; one entry per CDR3 protein. The sample has about 520,000 distinct CDR3 sequences; 6.5% to 8% are singletons. The material sequenced was PBMCs from blood, taken roughly 24 months after vaccination. The TCR was taken from a man in his fifties or sixties who received an inactivated influenza vaccine. V and J are TRBV20-1 and TRBJ1-2; 8 bases agree with TRBD1. CDR3 in amino acids: CSVQGGRQPGGYTF. CDR3 nucleotides: TGCAGTGTACAGGGGGGTCGGCAGCCGGGTGGCTACACCTTC.